This T cell receptor beta chain was sequenced in a study of technical replicates of blood from a handful of donors. Sequencing was performed with immunoSEQ multiplex PCR; in TCRdb, only in-frame clones are kept and a portion is missing. The table records about 79,000 clones, approximately 91% of them present only once. The V gene's germline CDR1 is SEHNR and CDR2 FQNEAQ (reference sequence). The V end lost 4 bases, the J end lost 3 bases, and 21 bases lay between the germline ends. The CDR3 sequence is 17 residues long. Sequencing was performed on T cells isolated from PBMCs. This clonotype was obtained from a human donor in good health. Some clones in this sample may be carry-over from other donors' samples. The chain uses TRBV7-9 and TRBJ1-2, with D perhaps matching TRBD1 (6 bases). CDR3 in DNA: TGTGCCAGCAGCTCACACCAGGGACAAGGTTCAGACTATGGCTACACCTTC. Translated, it gives CASSSHQGQGSDYGYTF.